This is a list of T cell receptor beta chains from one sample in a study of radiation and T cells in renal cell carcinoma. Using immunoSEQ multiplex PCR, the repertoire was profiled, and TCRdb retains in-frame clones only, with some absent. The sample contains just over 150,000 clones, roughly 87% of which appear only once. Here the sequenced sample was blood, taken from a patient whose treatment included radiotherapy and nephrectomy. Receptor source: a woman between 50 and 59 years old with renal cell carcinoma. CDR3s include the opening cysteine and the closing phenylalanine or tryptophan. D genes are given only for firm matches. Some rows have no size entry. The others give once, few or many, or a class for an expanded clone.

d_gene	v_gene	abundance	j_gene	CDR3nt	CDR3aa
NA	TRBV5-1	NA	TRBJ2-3	TGCGCCAGCAGCCGCGTCGACGCAGATACGCAGTATTTT	CASSRVDADTQYF
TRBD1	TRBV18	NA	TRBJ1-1	TGTGCCAGCTCACCACAGACAGGGGACACTGAAGCTTTCTTT	CASSPQTGDTEAFF
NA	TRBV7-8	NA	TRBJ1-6	TGTGCCAGCAGCGTAGTGTTCGGGCGGGATTCACCCCTCCACTTT	CASSVVFGRDSPLHF
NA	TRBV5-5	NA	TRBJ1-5	TGTGCCAGCAGCTTGGGTCCAGGTGATCACCCCCAGCATTTT	CASSLGPGDHPQHF
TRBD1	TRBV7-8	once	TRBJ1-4	TGTGCCAGCAGCGCACGACAGGGAGCAAGGGGTGAAGTGAAACTGTTTTTT	CASSARQGARGEVKLFF
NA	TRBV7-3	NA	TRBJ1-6	TGTGCCAGCAGCTTAGGAGGGACCAATTCACCCCTCCACTTT	CASSLGGTNSPLHF
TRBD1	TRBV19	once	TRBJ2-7	TGTGCCAGTACCGGGACAGGGCCACCCTACGAGCAGTACTTC	CASTGTGPPYEQYF
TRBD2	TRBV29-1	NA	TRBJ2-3	TGCAGCGTTGTAGCGGGGTTAGCAGATACGCAGTATTTT	CSVVAGLADTQYF
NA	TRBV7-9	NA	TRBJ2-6	TGTGCCAGCAGCCCCCCTTGGACCAGGGCGGGAGGGGCCAACGTCCTGACTTTC	CASSPPWTRAGGANVLTF
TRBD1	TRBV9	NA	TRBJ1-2	TGTGCCAGCAGCGTAGATAGACAGGGGGCCCTAAACTATGGCTACACCTTC	CASSVDRQGALNYGYTF
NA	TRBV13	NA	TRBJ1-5	TGTGCCAGCAGCCGGGGCCGCTCCTCCCAGCATTTT	CASSRGRSSQHF
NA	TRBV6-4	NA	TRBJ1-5	TGTGCCAGCAGTGACTCTGGGAGAGGGCAGGGGCCGAACGATCAGCCCCAGCATTTT	CASSDSGRGQGPNDQPQHF
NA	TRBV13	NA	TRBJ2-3	TGTGCCCCCCCCTTTGGCCCTAGAGGGGGGGCATCCTGCACAGATACGCAGTATTTT	CAPPFGPRGGASCTDTQYF
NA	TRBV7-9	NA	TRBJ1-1	TGTGCCAGCAGCTCAGGCTGGGACACTGAAGCTTTCTTT	CASSSGWDTEAFF
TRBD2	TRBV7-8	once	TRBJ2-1	TGTGCCAGCAGCCCTATAGCGGGGGGGCGTAATGAGCAGTTCTTC	CASSPIAGGRNEQFF
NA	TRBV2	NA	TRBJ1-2	TGTGCCAGCAGTGAAGGGACACGTGGCTACACCTTC	CASSEGTRGYTF
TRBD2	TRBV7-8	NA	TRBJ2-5	TGTGCCAGCACCCTCCCCCAACTAGCGGGGTTAGAGACCCAGTACTTC	CASTLPQLAGLETQYF
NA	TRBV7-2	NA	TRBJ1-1	TGTGCCAGCAGCTTAACCGCACCAGGGAGTGTTGGTGAAGCTTTCTTT	CASSLTAPGSVGEAFF
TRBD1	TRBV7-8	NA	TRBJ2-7	TGTGCCAGCAGCTCCGACAGGGTCTACGAGCAGTACTTC	CASSSDRVYEQYF
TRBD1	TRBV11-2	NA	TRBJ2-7	TGTGCCAGCAGTCGGCCGGGACAGGGGAGCCACGAGCAGTACTTC	CASSRPGQGSHEQYF
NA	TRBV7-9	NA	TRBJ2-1	TGTGCCAGCAGCTGGGTGTCAGAAGACAATGAGCAGTTCTTC	CASSWVSEDNEQFF
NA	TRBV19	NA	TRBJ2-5	TGTGCCAGTAAGGAGGGGGGAGAGACCCAGTACTTC	CASKEGGETQYF
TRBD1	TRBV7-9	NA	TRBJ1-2	TGTGCCAGCAGCTTAGACACAGGGGCAGGAGGCTACACCTTC	CASSLDTGAGGYTF
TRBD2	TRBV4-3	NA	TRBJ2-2	TGCGCCAGCAGCCGGGCAACTCCGGGACTAGCGGGCACCGGGGAGCTGTTTTTT	CASSRATPGLAGTGELFF
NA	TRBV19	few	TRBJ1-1	TGTGCCAGTAGTATTACAGGAGTGAACACTGAAGCTTTCTTT	CASSITGVNTEAFF
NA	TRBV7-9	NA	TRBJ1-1	TGTGCCAGCAGCTTAGAAGGATTCGGGACTGAAGCTTTCTTT	CASSLEGFGTEAFF
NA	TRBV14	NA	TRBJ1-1	TGTGCCAGCAGCGAGTTAGCAGGGGTGAACACTGAAGCTTTCTTT	CASSELAGVNTEAFF
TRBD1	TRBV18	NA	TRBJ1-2	TGTGCCAGCTCACGGGACAGGGATGGCTACACCTTC	CASSRDRDGYTF
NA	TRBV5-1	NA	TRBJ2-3	TGCGCCAGCAGCTTGGGTCAGGGGGGATATACGCAGTATTTT	CASSLGQGGYTQYF
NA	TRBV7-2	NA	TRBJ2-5	TGTGCCAGCAGCTCCCCTAGCTCACCCCAGTCATTGGGGACCCAGTACTTC	CASSSPSSPQSLGTQYF
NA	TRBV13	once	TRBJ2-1	TGTGCCAGCAGCTTACTATCAGGGAGCTCCTACAATGAGCAGTTCTTC	CASSLLSGSSYNEQFF
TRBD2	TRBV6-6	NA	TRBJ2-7	TGTGCCAGCAGTTACTCTCTTCGCGGGGGGCTTGACGAGCAGTACTTC	CASSYSLRGGLDEQYF
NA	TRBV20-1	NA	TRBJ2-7	TGCAGTGCTAGCGTGACCTACGAGCAGTACTTC	CSASVTYEQYF
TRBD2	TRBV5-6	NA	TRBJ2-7	TGTGCCAGCAGCGCCGGGGGGACTAGCAGATTTTACGAGCAGTACTTC	CASSAGGTSRFYEQYF
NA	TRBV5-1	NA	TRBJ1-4	TGCGCCAGTACCTCCGGCTCCGGACGGTATAATGAAAAACTGTTTTTT	CASTSGSGRYNEKLFF
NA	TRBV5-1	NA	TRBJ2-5	TGCGCCAGCAGCTTCAACACAGGGCAAGAGACCCAGTACTTC	CASSFNTGQETQYF
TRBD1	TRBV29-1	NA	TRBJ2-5	TGCAGCGTTCGGACAGGGGGCTGGGAGACCCAGTACTTC	CSVRTGGWETQYF
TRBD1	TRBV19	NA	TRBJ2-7	TGTGCCAGTAGTCGGGACAGGAGCTCCTACGAGCAGTACTTC	CASSRDRSSYEQYF
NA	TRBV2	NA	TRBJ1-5	TGTGCCAGCGGGGGAACAGGGACAATAAGTCAGCCCCAGCATTTT	CASGGTGTISQPQHF
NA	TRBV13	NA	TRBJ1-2	TGTGCCAGCAGCTTAGTGGGGTGGAATGGCTACACCTTC	CASSLVGWNGYTF
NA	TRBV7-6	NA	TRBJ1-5	TGTGCCAGCAGCCCTAGACACGGTGGGCCCCAGCATTTT	CASSPRHGGPQHF
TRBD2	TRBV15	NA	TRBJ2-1	TGTGCCATCACTAGCGGTAGCTCCTACAATGAGCAGTTCTTC	CAITSGSSYNEQFF
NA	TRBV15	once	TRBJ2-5	TGTGCCACCAGCAGAGGATCAATGAATTCGGGGCAAGAGACCCAGTACTTC	CATSRGSMNSGQETQYF
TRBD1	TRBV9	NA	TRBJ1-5	TGTGCCAGCAGCTCGGGACAGGGGGGGAATCAGCCCCAGCATTTT	CASSSGQGGNQPQHF
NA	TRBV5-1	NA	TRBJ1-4	TGCGCCAGCAGCTTGGCGGGGGCGGCTAATGAAAAACTGTTTTTT	CASSLAGAANEKLFF